A single sample is the source of the 5 T cell receptor beta chains below, sequenced in a study of identical twins. Via MiXCR, TCRdb re-called the 5' RACE reads, giving one row per CDR3 protein. The repertoire consists of 400,000 to 500,000 distinct CDR3 sequences, with roughly an eighth occurring once and the leading ten covering approximately 0.98%. This sample was also put to use in a study of yellow fever vaccine responses in identical twins.

Sample: CD4+ T cells sorted from blood. Every receptor here comes from a woman between 18 and 29 years old in good health.

The genes are TRBV7-9 and TRBJ2-1; 11 bases agree with TRBD2. CDR3 size: 16 residues. The germline gives CDR1 SEHNR, CDR2 FQNEAQ (reference sequence). The V gene end was trimmed by 6 bases and the J gene end by 4 bases; junction bases not matched to a gene: 8. The CDR3 loop is CASSLTSGTKYNEQFF. CDR3 DNA: TGTGCCAGCAGTTTGACTAGCGGGACGAAATACAATGAGCAGTTCTTC.

The genes are TRBV5-1 and TRBJ2-7; TRBD2 is a possible D gene (5 bases). Germline values: CDR1 SGHRS, CDR2 YFSETQ. V lost 2 bases, J lost 3 bases, and 9 bases lay in between. The CDR3 is made up of 13 amino acids. The CDR3 loop is CASSFNRDYEQYF. CDR3 bases: TGCGCCAGCAGCTTTAACCGGGACTACGAGCAGTACTTC.

The chain combines TRBV28 with TRBJ1-2; 7 bases match TRBD1. Germline CDR1 is MDHEN and CDR2 is SYDVKM. Trimming cost V 6 bases and J 4 bases; bases outside gene matches: 8. This CDR3 is 14 amino acids long. The CDR3 DNA is TGTGCCAGCAGGGCCCAGGGGGGGGCCTATGGCTACACCTTC. Its translation is CASRAQGGAYGYTF.

This clonotype has at least ten counts. V usage is TRBV12-3 or TRBV12-4 and J usage is TRBJ2-7, with D perhaps being TRBD1 or TRBD2 (5 bases each). Deletions cut 2 bases from V and 5 bases from J, with 19 bases between. This CDR3 has 16 amino acids. The CDR3 sequence: CASSLNYAGARNEQYF. In DNA, the CDR3 is TGTGCCAGCAGTTTAAATTACGCCGGGGCTAGGAACGAGCAGTACTTC.

This clonotype came up a few times. In DNA, the CDR3 is TGCGCCAGCAGCCTGGGGACTAGCGGGAGGAACGATGAGCAGTTCTTC. Encoded protein: CASSLGTSGRNDEQFF. This chain connects TRBV5-1 to TRBJ2-1; TRBD2 agrees at 15 bases. Germline-derived CDR1 and CDR2 are SGHRS and YFSETQ. The V segment lost 4 bases and the J segment 8 bases; nucleotides outside the gene matches: 7. This CDR3 contains 16 residues. The whole variable domain, filled in from reference TRBV5-1 and TRBJ2-1, reads KAGVTQTPRYLIKTRGQQVTLSCSPISGHRSVSWYQQTPGQGLQFLFEYFSETQRNKGNFPGRFSGRQFSNSRSEMNVSTLELGDSALYLCASSLGTSGRNDEQFFGPGTRLTVL.